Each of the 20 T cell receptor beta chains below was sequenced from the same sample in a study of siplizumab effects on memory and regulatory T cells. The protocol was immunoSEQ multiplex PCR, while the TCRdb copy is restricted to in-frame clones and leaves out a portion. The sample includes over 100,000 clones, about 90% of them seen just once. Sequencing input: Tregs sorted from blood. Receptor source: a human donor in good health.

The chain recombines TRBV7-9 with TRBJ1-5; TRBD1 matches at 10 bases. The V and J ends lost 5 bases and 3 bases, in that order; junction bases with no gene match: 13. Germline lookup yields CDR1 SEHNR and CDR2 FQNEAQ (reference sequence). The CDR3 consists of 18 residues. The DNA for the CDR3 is TGTGCCAGCAGCAAGTCCTTGGGGACAGGGGCCAACAATCAGCCCCAGCATTTT. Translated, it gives CASSKSLGTGANNQPQHF.

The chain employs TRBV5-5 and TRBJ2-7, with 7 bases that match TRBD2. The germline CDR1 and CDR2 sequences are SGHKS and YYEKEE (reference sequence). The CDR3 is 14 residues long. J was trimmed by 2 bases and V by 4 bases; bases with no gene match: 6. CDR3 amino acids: CASSRAGPAYEQYF. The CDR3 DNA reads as TGTGCCAGCAGCCGAGCGGGACCTGCCTACGAGCAGTACTTC.

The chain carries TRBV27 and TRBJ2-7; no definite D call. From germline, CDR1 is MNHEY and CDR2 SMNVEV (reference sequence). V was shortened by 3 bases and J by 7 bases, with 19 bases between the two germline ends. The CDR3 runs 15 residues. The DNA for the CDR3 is TGTGCCAGCAGTTTGGGCGAAAATTTCGTAGGGGAGCAGTACTTC. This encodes CASSLGENFVGEQYF.

The CDR3 nucleotides are TGTGCCAGCAGCCAAGTAGAACTAGCTAGCACAGATACGCAGTATTTT. Translation: CASSQVELASTDTQYF. The chain carries TRBV4-2 and TRBJ2-3; tentative D call: TRBD2 (6 bases). V lost 1 base, J lost 0 bases, and 11 bases lay in between. CDR1 and CDR2 (germline): LGHNA, YNFKEQ. The length of the CDR3 is 16 residues.

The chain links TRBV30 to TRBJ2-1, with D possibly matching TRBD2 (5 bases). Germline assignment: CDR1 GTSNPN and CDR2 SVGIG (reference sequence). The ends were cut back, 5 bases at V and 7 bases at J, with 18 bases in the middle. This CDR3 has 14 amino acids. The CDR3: CAWAKSGRWNEQFF. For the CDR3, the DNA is TGTGCCTGGGCTAAAAGCGGTAGGTGGAATGAGCAGTTCTTC.

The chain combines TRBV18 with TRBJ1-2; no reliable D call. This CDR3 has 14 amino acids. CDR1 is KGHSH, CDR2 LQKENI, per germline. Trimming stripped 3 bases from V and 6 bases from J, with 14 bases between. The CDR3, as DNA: TGTGCCAGCTCACCGGCCCAACTAGGAAATGGCTACACCTTC. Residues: CASSPAQLGNGYTF.

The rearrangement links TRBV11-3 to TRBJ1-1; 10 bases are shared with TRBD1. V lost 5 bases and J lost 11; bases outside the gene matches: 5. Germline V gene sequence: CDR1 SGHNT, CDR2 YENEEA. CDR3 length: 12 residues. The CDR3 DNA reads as TGTGCCAGCAGCGACCGGGACAGGGGCGCTTTCTTT. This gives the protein CASSDRDRGAFF.

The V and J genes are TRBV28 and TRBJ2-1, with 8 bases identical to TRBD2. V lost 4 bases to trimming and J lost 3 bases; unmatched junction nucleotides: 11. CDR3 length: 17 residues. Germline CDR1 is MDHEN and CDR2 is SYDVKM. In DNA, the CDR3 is TGTGCCAGCAGTTCCCCGATGGCGGGAGGTCTCTACAATGAGCAGTTCTTC. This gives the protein CASSSPMAGGLYNEQFF.

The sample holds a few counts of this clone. The CDR3 sequence is CATRTGDYGYTF. The CDR3 DNA reads as TGTGCCACCCGGACAGGAGACTATGGCTACACCTTC. The chain carries TRBV6-5 and TRBJ1-2, with 7 bases that match TRBD1. Germline CDR1 is MNHEY and CDR2 is SVGAGI. After removal of 10 bases from V and 3 bases from J, the junction contained 5 bases not matched to a gene. This CDR3 contains 12 residues.

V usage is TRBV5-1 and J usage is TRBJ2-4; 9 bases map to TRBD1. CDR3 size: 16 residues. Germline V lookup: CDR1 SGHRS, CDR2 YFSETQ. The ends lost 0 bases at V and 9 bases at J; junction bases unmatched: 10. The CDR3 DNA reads TGCGCCAGCAGCTTGGCCACCGGACAGGGGATAGCCATTCAGTACTTC. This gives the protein CASSLATGQGIAIQYF.

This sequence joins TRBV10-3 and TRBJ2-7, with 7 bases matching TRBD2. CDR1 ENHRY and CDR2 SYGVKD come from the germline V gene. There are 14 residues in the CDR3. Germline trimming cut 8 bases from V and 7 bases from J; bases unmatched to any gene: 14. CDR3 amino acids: CAISSGREPQEQYF. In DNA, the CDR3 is TGTGCCATCTCCTCGGGGCGGGAGCCGCAGGAGCAGTACTTC.

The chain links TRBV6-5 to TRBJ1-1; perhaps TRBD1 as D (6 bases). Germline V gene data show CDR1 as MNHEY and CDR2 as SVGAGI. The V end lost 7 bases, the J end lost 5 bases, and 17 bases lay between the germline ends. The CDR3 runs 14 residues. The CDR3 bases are TGTGCCAGCAAGCTCAGGGGAAGAGGTACTGAAGCTTTCTTT. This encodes CASKLRGRGTEAFF.

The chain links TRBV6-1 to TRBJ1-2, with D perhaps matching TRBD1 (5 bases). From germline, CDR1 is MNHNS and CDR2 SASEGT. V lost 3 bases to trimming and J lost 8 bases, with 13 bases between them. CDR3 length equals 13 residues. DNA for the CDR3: TGTGCCAGCAGTGAGGGACCTGCCTTGGGCTACACCTTC. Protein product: CASSEGPALGYTF.

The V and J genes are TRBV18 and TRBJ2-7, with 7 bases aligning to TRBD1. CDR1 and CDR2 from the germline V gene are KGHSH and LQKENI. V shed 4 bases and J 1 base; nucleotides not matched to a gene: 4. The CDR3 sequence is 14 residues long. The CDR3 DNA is TGTGCCAGCTCACTATCGACAGGGTCCTACGAGCAGTACTTC. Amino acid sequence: CASSLSTGSYEQYF. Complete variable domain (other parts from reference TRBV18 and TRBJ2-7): NAGVMQNPRHLVRRRGQEARLRCSPMKGHSHVYWYRQLPEEGLKFMVYLQKENIIDESGMPKERFSAEFPKEGPSILRIQQVVRGDSAAYFCASSLSTGSYEQYFGPGTRLTVT.

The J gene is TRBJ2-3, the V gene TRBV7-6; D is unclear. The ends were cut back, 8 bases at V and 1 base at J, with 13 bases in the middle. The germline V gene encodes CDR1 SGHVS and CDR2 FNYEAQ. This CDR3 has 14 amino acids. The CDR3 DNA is TGTGCCAGCTTAGTAGGTGGGGGCACAGATACGCAGTATTTT. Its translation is CASLVGGGTDTQYF.

CDR3 residues: CASSEIWTSGGAVSTGELFF. The CDR3 bases are TGTGCCAGCAGTGAAATATGGACTAGCGGGGGGGCCGTTTCAACCGGGGAGCTGTTTTTT. V and J are TRBV6-1 and TRBJ2-2; 15 bases are shared with TRBD2. The germline gives CDR1 MNHNS, CDR2 SASEGT. V was pared by 2 bases and J by 5 bases, with 12 bases of the junction left unmatched. The CDR3 has 20 amino acids.

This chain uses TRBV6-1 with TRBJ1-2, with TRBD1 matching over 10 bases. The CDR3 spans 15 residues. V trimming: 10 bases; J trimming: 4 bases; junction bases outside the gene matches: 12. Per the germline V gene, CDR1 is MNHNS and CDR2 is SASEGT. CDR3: CAIPPGQGTFYGYTF. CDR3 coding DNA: TGTGCCATACCACCGGGACAGGGGACTTTCTATGGCTACACCTTC.

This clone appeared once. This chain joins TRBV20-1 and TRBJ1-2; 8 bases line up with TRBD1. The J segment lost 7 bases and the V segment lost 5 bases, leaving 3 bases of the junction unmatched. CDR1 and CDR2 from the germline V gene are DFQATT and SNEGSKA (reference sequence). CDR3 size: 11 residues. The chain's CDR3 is CSAGRGLGYTF. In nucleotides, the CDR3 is TGCAGTGCTGGCAGGGGGCTTGGCTACACCTTC.

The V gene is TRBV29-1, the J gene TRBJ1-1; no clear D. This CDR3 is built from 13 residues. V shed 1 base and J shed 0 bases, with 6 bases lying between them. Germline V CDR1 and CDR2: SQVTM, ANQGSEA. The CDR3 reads CSVEGGLNTEAFF. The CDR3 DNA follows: TGCAGCGTTGAAGGTGGACTGAACACTGAAGCTTTCTTT.

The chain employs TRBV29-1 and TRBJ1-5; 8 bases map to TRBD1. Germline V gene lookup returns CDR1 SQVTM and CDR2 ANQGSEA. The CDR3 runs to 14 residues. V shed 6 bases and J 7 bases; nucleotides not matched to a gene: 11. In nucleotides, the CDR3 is TGCAGCGTGGTCTGGACAGGGTTTGAACAGCCCCAGCATTTT. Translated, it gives CSVVWTGFEQPQHF.